This T cell receptor beta chain emerged from a study of T-cell memory formation after mild COVID-19. The authors produced TCR alpha and TCR beta cDNA libraries with sample barcodes and UMIs by 5'RACE using constant-segment primers. Using its own MiXCR run on the 5' RACE reads, TCRdb lists one record per CDR3 protein. Of about 57,000 distinct CDR3 sequences listed, 12% are singletons. The length of the CDR3 is 13 residues. Trimming cost V 3 bases and J 2 bases, with 7 bases left between them. The germline gives CDR1 MDHEN, CDR2 SYDVKM. The rearrangement links TRBV28 to TRBJ1-1; D uncertain. The clonotype was recovered from a young man who had mild COVID-19 (a few samples of this study predate the infection). Cell type and time point are not known. The sequenced sample was PBMCs or a T cell subset sorted from them (not recorded which). This CDR3 reads CASSFALNTEAFF. The CDR3, as DNA: TGTGCCAGCAGTTTTGCGCTTAACACTGAAGCTTTCTTT.